The 4 T cell receptor beta chains presented below share a single source sample, sequenced in a study of T-cell memory formation after mild COVID-19. TCRdb redid the calling of the 5' RACE reads with MiXCR, one entry per CDR3 protein. The repertoire holds 220,000 or so distinct CDR3 sequences, with around 8.8% as singletons. The sequenced material came from PBMCs or a T cell subset sorted from them (not recorded which). Source of these receptors: a man between 18 and 29 years old who had mild COVID-19 (a few samples of this study predate the infection). Cell type and time point are not known.

The chain combines TRBV6-1 with TRBJ1-2; perhaps TRBD1 as D (5 bases). Germline V lookup: CDR1 MNHNS, CDR2 SASEGT. The CDR3 spans 13 residues. V was pared by 5 bases and J by 2 bases, with 9 bases between. In nucleotides, the CDR3 is TGTGCCAGCAGTTGGGACCGCAACTATGGCTACACCTTC. This sequence encodes CASSWDRNYGYTF.

In its sample, this clonotype was seen many times. The chain joins TRBV7-2 to TRBJ1-5; tentatively, D is TRBD1 (6 bases). CDR3 length: 15 residues. Trimming took 5 bases from V and 5 from J, leaving 16 bases between them. Germline CDR1 SGHTA, CDR2 FQGNSA. The CDR3 region is CASSPGGGGDQPQHF. The CDR3 DNA follows: TGTGCCAGCAGCCCGGGGGGGGGCGGAGATCAGCCCCAGCATTTT.

CDR3 bases: TGCAGTGCTTCCGACAGGGACGGGGAGACCCAGTACTTC. This sequence encodes CSASDRDGETQYF. The V call is TRBV20-1, the J call TRBJ2-5; 7 bases agree with TRBD1. V gave up 5 bases and J gave up 5 bases; unmatched junction bases: 8. This CDR3 contains 13 residues. CDR1 and CDR2 (germline): DFQATT, SNEGSKA (reference sequence).

This clonotype appeared many times. The chain combines TRBV4-1 with TRBJ2-3, with D uncertain. The CDR3 sequence is 13 residues long. With 0 bases removed from V and 4 bases from J, the gap between germline ends came to 5 bases. From germline, CDR1 is MGHRA and CDR2 YSYEKL. The chain's CDR3 is CASSQDSSDTQYF. The CDR3 bases are TGCGCCAGCAGCCAAGATTCTTCAGATACGCAGTATTTT.